These 25 T cell receptor beta chains were sequenced from one sample in a study of blood T cell repertoires in COVID-19. Only in-frame clones appear in the TCRdb table, and some are missing; sequencing was by immunoSEQ multiplex PCR. The table records 130,000 to 150,000 clones, 85% to 90% of them present only once. The sample consisted of PBMCs or T cells enriched from blood (not recorded which). These receptors were obtained from a woman aged 25 to 39 with acute COVID-19.

The rearrangement uses TRBV27 and TRBJ2-7; TRBD1 matches at 10 bases. This CDR3 region has 15 residues. The germline V gene has CDR1 MNHEY and CDR2 SMNVEV (reference sequence). Trimming removed 2 bases from V and 6 bases from J; junction bases left unmatched: 7. The CDR3 protein is CASSLGDRGLGEQYF. DNA for the CDR3: TGTGCCAGCAGTTTAGGGGACAGGGGTTTAGGCGAGCAGTACTTC.

The chain employs TRBV18 and TRBJ1-2; TRBD1 agrees at 7 bases. V was pared by 3 bases and J by 4 bases, with 11 bases of the junction left unmatched. CDR3 size: 16 residues. Looked up from germline, CDR1 is KGHSH and CDR2 is LQKENI. The CDR3 sequence: CASSPIQTGEFYGYTF. CDR3 nucleotides: TGTGCCAGCTCACCGATTCAAACAGGGGAGTTCTATGGCTACACCTTC.

This rearrangement joins TRBV7-2 to TRBJ1-1; D call uncertain. Trimming removed 5 bases from V and 1 base from J, with 11 bases in between. The CDR3 spans 14 residues. CDR1 and CDR2 from the germline V gene are SGHTA and FQGNSA. The CDR3 DNA is TGTGCCAGCAGCCCCCTCCCAGGGAACACTGAAGCTTTCTTT. Its protein is CASSPLPGNTEAFF.

In regard to this clone: The same CDR3 also results from other DNA sequences found in this sample. The chain uses TRBV7-2 and TRBJ2-2, with 7 bases identical to TRBD2. V gave up 1 base and J gave up 1 base; unmatched junction bases: 3. The CDR3 extends over 16 amino acids. Germline lookup yields CDR1 SGHTA and CDR2 FQGNSA. DNA for the CDR3: TGTGCCAGCAGCTTAGTGGCTAGCGGGAACACCGGGGAGCTGTTTTTT. It encodes CASSLVASGNTGELFF.

The chain carries TRBV5-5 and TRBJ1-5; 8 nucleotides agree with TRBD1. CDR3 length: 17 amino acids. V shed 4 bases, J shed 2 bases, and the junction held 11 bases outside the gene matches. From germline, CDR1 is SGHKS and CDR2 YYEKEE (reference sequence). As DNA, the CDR3 is TGTGCCAGCAGCACGGACAGGGCTGTCGGGGGCAATCAGCCCCAGCATTTT. Protein: CASSTDRAVGGNQPQHF.

The V and J genes are TRBV28 and TRBJ1-2; TRBD1 matches 8 bases. Germline assignment: CDR1 MDHEN and CDR2 SYDVKM. The CDR3 covers 13 residues. V lost 4 bases to trimming and J lost 7 bases; unmatched junction nucleotides: 5. The CDR3 sequence: CASSWGRGPGYTF. The CDR3 nucleotides read TGTGCCAGCAGTTGGGGCAGGGGGCCTGGCTACACCTTC.

This chain uses TRBV5-6 with TRBJ1-4; TRBD1 is a possible D gene (6 bases). Deletions cut 3 bases from V and 0 bases from J, with 9 bases between. The CDR3 extends over 15 amino acids. In germline, CDR1 is SGHDT, CDR2 YYEEEE. CDR3 residues: CASSYKGATNEKLFF. Here the CDR3 DNA reads TGTGCCAGCAGCTATAAGGGGGCAACTAATGAAAAACTGTTTTTT.

The rearrangement uses TRBV28 and TRBJ2-7; D might be TRBD2 (5 bases). V was clipped by 4 bases and J by 3 bases, with 7 bases between them. This CDR3 has 12 amino acids. Germline CDR1 MDHEN, CDR2 SYDVKM. CDR3: CASSSGYYEQYF. The CDR3 region has the DNA TGTGCCAGCAGTTCGGGGTACTACGAGCAGTACTTC. Drawing the rest from reference TRBV28 and TRBJ2-7, the complete variable domain is DVKVTQSSRYLVKRTGEKVFLECVQDMDHENMFWYRQDPGLGLRLIYFSYDVKMKEKGDIPEGYSVSREKKERFSLILESASTNQTSMYLCASSSGYYEQYFGPGTRLTVT.

The V and J genes are TRBV5-1 and TRBJ2-7, with a weak D call TRBD1 (5 bases). V gave up 5 bases and J gave up 0 bases, with 6 bases separating them. Germline CDR1 is SGHRS and CDR2 is YFSETQ. The CDR3 is 12 residues long. The CDR3 protein is CASRDSSYEQYF. The CDR3 DNA is TGCGCCAGCAGAGACAGCTCCTACGAGCAGTACTTC.

The chain carries TRBV18 and TRBJ1-2; tentative D call: TRBD1 (5 bases). CDR3 length equals 14 residues. The V end lost 6 bases, the J end lost 1 base, and 12 bases lay between the germline ends. Germline V gene sequence: CDR1 KGHSH, CDR2 LQKENI. CDR3 sequence: CASSFDSDNYGYTF. CDR3 DNA: TGTGCCAGCTCGTTCGACAGCGATAACTATGGCTACACCTTC.

The CDR3 region is CASSLNGTPDEKLFF. CDR3 bases: TGTGCCAGCAGTTTAAACGGGACACCGGATGAAAAACTGTTTTTT. This chain joins TRBV27 and TRBJ1-4; TRBD1 might be the D (6 bases). The V gene lost 2 bases and the J gene lost 6 bases, with 13 bases spanning the gap. The CDR3 contains 15 residues. CDR1 is MNHEY and CDR2 is SMNVEV in the germline V gene (reference sequence).

The rearrangement joins TRBV18 to TRBJ1-5; 10 bases are a match to TRBD1. Germline V gene sequence: CDR1 KGHSH, CDR2 LQKENI. The V gene end was trimmed by 3 bases and the J gene end by 2 bases; junction bases not matched to a gene: 19. This CDR3 spans 21 amino acids. The CDR3 region is CASSPGRGQGSPFHGNQPQHF. The CDR3 bases are TGTGCCAGCTCACCGGGCCGGGGACAGGGGTCCCCATTCCACGGCAATCAGCCCCAGCATTTT. Drawing the rest from reference TRBV18 and TRBJ1-5, the complete variable domain is NAGVMQNPRHLVRRRGQEARLRCSPMKGHSHVYWYRQLPEEGLKFMVYLQKENIIDESGMPKERFSAEFPKEGPSILRIQQVVRGDSAAYFCASSPGRGQGSPFHGNQPQHFGDGTRLSIL.

The J gene is TRBJ2-5, the V gene TRBV9; 7 nucleotides line up with TRBD2. The CDR3 is 15 amino acids. The V segment lost 4 bases and the J segment 4 bases; nucleotides outside the gene matches: 10. Germline loops: CDR1 SGDLS, CDR2 YYNGEE. CDR3 DNA: TGTGCCAGCAGCCAATCAAACTTAGCGGGAGAGACCCAGTACTTC. Amino acids: CASSQSNLAGETQYF.

V usage is TRBV13 and J usage is TRBJ2-5; the match to TRBD1 covers 7 bases. J was trimmed by 2 bases and V by 2 bases; bases with no gene match: 2. The germline V gene has CDR1 PRHDT and CDR2 FYEKMQ (reference sequence). The length of the CDR3 is 14 residues. CDR3 in DNA: TGTGCCAGCAGCTTAAGGACAGGTCAAGAGACCCAGTACTTC. Translating it yields CASSLRTGQETQYF. Drawing the rest from reference TRBV13 and TRBJ2-5, the complete variable domain is AAGVIQSPRHLIKEKRETATLKCYPIPRHDTVYWYQQGPGQDPQFLISFYEKMQSDKGSIPDRFSAQQFSDYHSELNMSSLELGDSALYFCASSLRTGQETQYFGPGTRLLVL.

The chain is built from TRBV3-1 (or the pseudogene TRBV3-2) and TRBJ2-7, with D tentatively TRBD2 (5 bases). V lost 0 bases and J lost 3, with 18 bases in between. Germline values: CDR1 LGHDT, CDR2 YNNKEL (reference sequence). This CDR3 comprises 17 residues. CDR3 amino acids: CASSQEVTTSGLYEQYF. The CDR3 nucleotides are TGTGCCAGCAGCCAAGAAGTAACTACTAGTGGGCTCTACGAGCAGTACTTC.

This chain connects TRBV19 to TRBJ1-5, with 8 bases aligning to TRBD1. V dropped 5 bases and J dropped 5; count of bases not matched to a gene: 8. This CDR3 has 15 residues. CDR1 is LNHDA, CDR2 SQIVND, per germline (reference sequence). CDR3 region: CASSQGQAFDQPQHF. The CDR3 DNA reads TGTGCCAGTAGTCAGGGACAGGCATTTGATCAGCCCCAGCATTTT.

CDR3 nucleotides: TGTGCCAGCAGCTTAAGTAGCTGGGATGAGCAGTTCTTC. This translates into CASSLSSWDEQFF. This rearrangement joins TRBV11-3 to TRBJ2-1; D gene ambiguous. The CDR3 totals 13 residues. In germline, CDR1 is SGHNT, CDR2 YENEEA. V was clipped by 2 bases and J by 8 bases, with 10 bases between them.

The V and J genes are TRBV14 and TRBJ2-2; D not resolved. The germline CDR1 and CDR2 sequences are SGHDN and FVKESK. V dropped 4 bases and J dropped 7 bases, with 10 bases sitting between them. This CDR3 has 13 amino acids. The CDR3 coding sequence is TGTGCCAGCAGCCCCCTATACGGCGGGGAGCTGTTTTTT. Translating it yields CASSPLYGGELFF.

Ten or more counts support this clone. The gene calls are TRBV29-1 and TRBJ2-7, with TRBD1 matching 7 bases. The V gene end was trimmed by 7 bases and the J gene end by 6 bases; junction bases not matched to a gene: 15. The CDR3 has 14 amino acids. Germline V gene data show CDR1 as SQVTM and CDR2 as ANQGSEA. DNA of the CDR3: TGCAGCGCCACGGGACAGCCCGGGATGGGCGAGCAGTACTTC. The encoded protein is CSATGQPGMGEQYF.

The CDR3 DNA follows: TGTGCCAGCAGCTCGTCGACAGGGAGAACCCAGTACTTC. The encoded protein is CASSSSTGRTQYF. The genes are TRBV27 and TRBJ2-5, with TRBD1 matching over 7 bases. Germline V gene sequence: CDR1 MNHEY, CDR2 SMNVEV (reference sequence). The length of the CDR3 is 13 residues. The J segment lost 8 bases and the V segment lost 6 bases, leaving 9 bases of the junction unmatched.

DNA for the CDR3: TGTGCCAGCAGCGTCGGGGGGGGTCACAATCAGCCCCAGCATTTT. Amino acids: CASSVGGGHNQPQHF. This chain joins TRBV3-1 (or the pseudogene TRBV3-2) and TRBJ1-5; maybe TRBD1 (5 bases). Trimming left V 5 bases short and J 3 bases short, with 14 bases between. The germline CDR1 and CDR2 sequences are LGHDT and YNNKEL (reference sequence). The CDR3 runs 15 residues.

The chain joins TRBV6-5 to TRBJ2-1, with 10 bases identical to TRBD2. CDR3 size: 13 residues. V lost 5 bases and J lost 9; bases outside the gene matches: 4. Germline CDR1 reads MNHEY; CDR2 reads SVGAGI. The CDR3 DNA reads TGTGCCAGCAGTACAAGGACTAGCGGTGAGCAGTTCTTC. Translating it yields CASSTRTSGEQFF.

This sequence joins TRBV2 and TRBJ2-2; 7 bases agree with TRBD2. The CDR3 is made up of 15 amino acids. CDR1 SNHLY and CDR2 FYNNEI come from the germline V gene. Losses at the gene ends were 3 bases for V and 5 bases for J; bases not matched to a gene: 6. The CDR3 bases are TGTGCCAGCAGTGATGGCGGGGAGGGTACCGGGGAGCTGTTTTTT. This codes for CASSDGGEGTGELFF.

The chain links TRBV3-1 (or the pseudogene TRBV3-2) to TRBJ2-3; 10 bases map to TRBD1. The germline CDR1 and CDR2 sequences are LGHDT and YNNKEL (reference sequence). V gave up 10 bases and J gave up 4 bases; unmatched junction bases: 5. This CDR3 has 13 amino acids. The CDR3 coding sequence is TGTGCCACGGGACAGGGGTTACCAGATACGCAGTATTTT. Encoded protein: CATGQGLPDTQYF.

V and J are TRBV4-1 and TRBJ1-4, with D perhaps TRBD1 (6 bases). V lost 3 bases and J lost 5, with 13 bases in between. The length of the CDR3 is 15 residues. Germline V gene lookup returns CDR1 MGHRA and CDR2 YSYEKL. The CDR3 nucleotides read TGCGCCAGCAGCCAGAGACAGGTTCAGAATGAAAAACTGTTTTTT. Protein: CASSQRQVQNEKLFF.